The clone carrying this T cell receptor beta chain showed up just a few times. The data were taken from a study of read filtering for tumor transcriptome and immune sequencing. Study information: Whole-transcriptome libraries were prepared after DNase treatment.

CDR3 size: 13 residues. Germline CDR1 and CDR2: SGHKS and YYEKEE (reference sequence). V dropped 0 bases and J dropped 4 bases, with 7 bases sitting between them. The library was built from about 400 ng RNA with molecular barcoded adaptors for alpha/delta and beta/gamma chains. TCRdb independently ran MiXCR on the reads; one entry per CDR3 protein. This table holds 90,000 to 95,000 distinct CDR3 sequences, 20% to 25% found once. The receptor's source is a donor aged 40 or over with multiple myeloma. The chain carries TRBV5-5 and TRBJ1-1; D ambiguous. Sequenced material: a population of CD138-negative cells sorted from bone marrow. In DNA form, the CDR3 reads TGTGCCAGCAGCTTGGCCGATTTCACTGAAGCTTTCTTT. This sequence encodes CASSLADFTEAFF.